The next 15 T cell receptor beta chains were all read from a single sample in a study of graft-versus-host responses after intestinal transplantation. These receptors' targets are unknown. The table came from immunoSEQ multiplex PCR; TCRdb's copy has only in-frame clones and leaves some out. Here the sample spans approximately 94,000 clones, about 90% being singletons. Sequenced here: unstimulated CD4+ T cells sorted from spleen or lymph node cells, sampled before transplant. The receptors were gathered from a human donor who was the organ donor for an intestinal transplant.

As regards this clone: Other DNA variants within this sample encode the same CDR3. V gene TRBV5-6 combines with J gene TRBJ1-5; D gene unclear. The CDR3 extends over 13 amino acids. V was shortened by 2 bases and J by 2 bases, with 5 bases between the two germline ends. The germline V gene has CDR1 SGHDT and CDR2 YYEEEE. The chain's CDR3 is CASSLRGNQPQHF. CDR3 nucleotides: TGTGCCAGCAGCTTAAGGGGCAATCAGCCCCAGCATTTT.

This clone occurred once. This rearrangement joins TRBV28 to TRBJ1-5; D is undetermined. The V and J ends lost 3 bases and 3 bases respectively, with 9 bases between them. Germline V gives CDR1 MDHEN, CDR2 SYDVKM. The CDR3 covers 14 residues. CDR3 region: CASSFPRLNQPQHF. The CDR3 nucleotides are TGTGCCAGCAGTTTCCCTCGTCTCAATCAGCCCCAGCATTTT.

This clone was counted between two and nine times. The rearrangement uses TRBV10-3 and TRBJ1-2, with TRBD1 as a possible D gene (6 bases). The V and J ends lost 1 base and 8 bases respectively, with 14 bases between them. This CDR3 spans 14 amino acids. Looked up from germline, CDR1 is ENHRY and CDR2 is SYGVKD. The chain's CDR3 is CAISEYPQGGGYTF. The CDR3 DNA follows: TGTGCCATCAGTGAGTACCCACAGGGTGGCGGCTACACCTTC.

This clone was detected once. The rearrangement joins TRBV5-1 to TRBJ2-7, with 7 bases aligning to TRBD2. CDR1 is SGHRS and CDR2 is YFSETQ in the germline V gene. The CDR3 totals 15 residues. Trimming took 1 base from V and 2 from J; bases not matched to a gene: 6. CDR3 in amino acids: CASSLTTGTTYEQYF. CDR3 sequence (DNA): TGCGCCAGCAGCTTGACCACCGGGACTACCTACGAGCAGTACTTC.

The V and J genes are TRBV5-1 and TRBJ2-7; weak D call: TRBD2 (5 bases). Germline V gene sequence: CDR1 SGHRS, CDR2 YFSETQ. The CDR3 is made up of 15 amino acids. Trimming shortened V by 2 bases and J by 0 bases, and 12 bases separated the two germline ends. Written as DNA, the CDR3 is TGCGCCAGCAGCTTCGGGGATCTGAGCTCCTACGAGCAGTACTTC. Residues: CASSFGDLSSYEQYF.

Details on this clone: The CDR3 carries no conserved terminal phenylalanine or tryptophan, so it likely arises from a read error. No DNA is shown, since the ends of the CDR3 on it are uncertain; the CDR3 is the one TCRdb lists. This chain links TRBV7-3 with TRBJ1-1. The CDR3 spans 9 residues, counting both ends. The germline V gene has CDR1 SGHTA and CDR2 FQGTGA. CDR3 loop: CATMALEHY.

In this sample, this clone turned up a few times. The chain joins TRBV6-1 to TRBJ1-2; tentative D call: TRBD1 (5 bases). The germline gives CDR1 MNHNS, CDR2 SASEGT. The CDR3 is 11 residues long. Trimming left V 9 bases short and J 4 bases short, with 9 bases between. CDR3 in DNA: TGTGCCAGTGGGACTTTCTATGGCTACACCTTC. Amino acids: CASGTFYGYTF.

This chain joins TRBV29-1 and TRBJ1-4; D ambiguous. The CDR3 length is 15 residues. Germline V lookup: CDR1 SQVTM, CDR2 ANQGSEA. Trimming removed 1 base from V and 0 bases from J, with 9 bases in between. CDR3 region: CSVEGAAATNEKLFF. The CDR3 nucleotides read TGCAGCGTTGAAGGCGCGGCGGCAACTAATGAAAAACTGTTTTTT.

The CDR3 coding sequence is TGTGCCATAAAGGGGGGTAGCAATCAGCCCCAGCATTTT. Its protein is CAIKGGSNQPQHF. This chain joins TRBV10-3 and TRBJ1-5; tentatively, D is TRBD1 (6 bases). V lost 9 bases and J lost 0, with 9 bases in between. The CDR3 has 13 residues. Germline CDR1 is ENHRY and CDR2 is SYGVKD.

This chain links TRBV11-2 with TRBJ2-7; weak D call: TRBD2 (5 bases). V was pared by 6 bases and J by 6 bases, with 12 bases between. The V gene's germline CDR1 is SGHAT and CDR2 FQNNGV. The CDR3 is made up of 12 amino acids. The CDR3 protein is CASRPLAGEQYF. The CDR3 DNA reads TGTGCCAGCAGACCTCTGGCGGGCGAGCAGTACTTC.

V usage is TRBV28 and J usage is TRBJ2-1, with TRBD2 matching over 9 bases. The CDR3 consists of 16 residues. J was trimmed by 4 bases and V by 6 bases; bases with no gene match: 10. Germline V gene sequence: CDR1 MDHEN, CDR2 SYDVKM. The CDR3 DNA sequence: TGTGCCAGCAGCCGACTTAGCGGGGGATGGTACAATGAGCAGTTCTTC. Translating gives CASSRLSGGWYNEQFF.

The CDR3 region is CASGQGTDGYTF. The CDR3 DNA reads as TGCGCCAGCGGACAGGGTACGGATGGCTACACCTTC. The rearrangement uses TRBV5-1 and TRBJ1-2; 8 bases fit TRBD1. Germline CDR1 SGHRS, CDR2 YFSETQ. J was trimmed by 6 bases and V by 7 bases; bases with no gene match: 5. The CDR3 length is 12 residues.

Here the CDR3 reads CASSPQGGPGELFF. CDR3 nucleotides: TGTGCCAGCAGCCCCCAGGGGGGGCCCGGGGAGCTGTTTTTT. The chain is built from TRBV7-2 and TRBJ2-2; D tentatively fits TRBD1 or TRBD2 (7 bases each). The V gene's germline CDR1 is SGHTA and CDR2 FQGNSA. The CDR3 extends over 14 amino acids. V gave up 5 bases and J gave up 6 bases, with 13 bases separating them.

The chain is built from TRBV2 and TRBJ1-2, with D tentatively TRBD1 (5 bases). V lost 5 bases and J lost 8, with 15 bases in between. Germline loops: CDR1 SNHLY, CDR2 FYNNEI. CDR3 length: 13 amino acids. The CDR3 coding sequence is TGTGCCAGCAGTTGGGGACCGGGGCGCGGCTACACCTTC. The encoded protein is CASSWGPGRGYTF.

The chain couples TRBV5-1 to TRBJ1-1; no clear D gene. The germline V gene encodes CDR1 SGHRS and CDR2 YFSETQ. The ends were cut back, 4 bases at V and 8 bases at J, with 21 bases in the middle. This CDR3 is 15 amino acids long. CDR3 residues: CASSGNSGPWREAFF. Written as DNA, the CDR3 is TGCGCCAGCAGCGGTAACAGTGGGCCATGGCGGGAAGCTTTCTTT.